This TCR beta chain is from a study of blood T cell repertoires in COVID-19. The overall study: Some COVID-19 samples were acute and others convalescent; all came from the United States, Italy and Spain. In each case, the material was cDNA or gDNA derived from T cells, B-cell-depleted T cells, or PBMCs.

Seattle's cohort entered during active infection and was followed longitudinally. In the original workflow: For nucleated cells, counts were estimated from reference gene primer amplification. Assay used: immunoSEQ multiplex PCR; TCRdb lists only in-frame clones, some missing. The V and J calls and the clone size are those of that table, but D and trimming were determined from the DNA. The sample consists of approximately 90,000 clones, around 90% of them appearing once. The CDR3 runs to 16 residues. Germline CDR1 SGHRS, CDR2 YFSETQ. V was cut by 0 bases and J by 2 bases, with 9 bases left in between.

The chain links TRBV5-1 to TRBJ2-6; D not certain. The TCR comes from a man between 60 and 75 years old with COVID-19, enrolled during active disease. Material for sequencing was peripheral blood. CDR3 DNA sequence: TGCGCCAGCAGCTTGGCCCTCGCGGCTGGGGCCAACGTCCTGACTTTC. Its protein product is CASSLALAAGANVLTF.